The rows below give T cell receptor beta chains drawn from one sample of a study of cytomegalovirus exposure and HLA in healthy donors. Assay: immunoSEQ multiplex PCR; the TCRdb copy retains only in-frame clones and omits some. This sample has fewer than 250,000 clones, with 85% found just once. Material: PBMCs. These TCRs come from a human donor in good health. Each CDR3 is given with its conserved first and last residue. The order of the fields is D gene, J gene, CDR3 length, clone size, V gene, CDR3 protein, CDR3 DNA. A D gene is named only where the DNA matches it firmly. Size is omitted from some rows. Given values are once, few, many or a class for expanded clones.

. | TRBJ2-5 | 15 | few | TRBV2 | CASSEAGPPPETQYF | TGTGCCAGCAGTGAAGCGGGGCCACCCCCAGAGACCCAGTACTTC
. | TRBJ2-1 | 16 | . | TRBV11-3 | CASSGGELTADNEQFF | TGTGCCAGCAGCGGGGGCGAGTTGACAGCCGACAATGAGCAGTTCTTC
TRBD2 | TRBJ2-1 | 16 | . | TRBV6-5 | CASSYDLADSYNEQFF | TGTGCCAGCAGTTACGACCTAGCGGACTCCTACAATGAGCAGTTCTTC
. | TRBJ1-2 | 13 | . | TRBV5-4 | CASSRGSLYGYTF | TGTGCCAGCAGTCGGGGATCCCTCTATGGCTACACCTTC
TRBD1 | TRBJ1-5 | 15 | . | TRBV2 | CASSERGQGFQPQHF | TGTGCCAGCAGTGAAAGAGGACAGGGATTCCAGCCCCAGCATTTT
. | TRBJ2-7 | 14 | . | TRBV14 | CASSREPDNYEQYF | TGTGCCAGCAGCCGAGAACCGGACAACTACGAGCAGTACTTC
TRBD1 | TRBJ1-3 | 14 | . | TRBV30 | CAWRLTGGRDTIYF | TGTGCCTGGAGATTGACAGGGGGCAGAGACACCATATATTTT
TRBD2 | TRBJ2-2 | 14 | . | TRBV30 | CAWSTGGPPGELFF | TGTGCCTGGAGTACGGGAGGGCCGCCCGGGGAGCTGTTTTTT
. | TRBJ2-1 | 12 | . | TRBV6-5 | CASSPDRREQFF | TGTGCCAGCAGCCCCGACAGGCGGGAGCAGTTCTTC
TRBD2 | TRBJ2-5 | 18 | . | TRBV7-9 | CASSLWGASGRYQETQYF | TGTGCCAGCAGCTTATGGGGGGCTAGCGGGAGATACCAAGAGACCCAGTACTTC